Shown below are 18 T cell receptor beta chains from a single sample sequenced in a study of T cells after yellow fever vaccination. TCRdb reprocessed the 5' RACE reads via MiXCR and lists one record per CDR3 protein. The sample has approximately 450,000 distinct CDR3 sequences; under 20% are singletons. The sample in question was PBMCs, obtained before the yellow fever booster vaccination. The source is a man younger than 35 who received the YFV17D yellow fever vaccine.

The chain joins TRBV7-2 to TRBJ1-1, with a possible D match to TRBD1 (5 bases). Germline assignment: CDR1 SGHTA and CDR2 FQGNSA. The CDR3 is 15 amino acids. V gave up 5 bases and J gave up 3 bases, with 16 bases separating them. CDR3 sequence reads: CASSTGWSPDTEAFF. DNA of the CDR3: TGTGCCAGCAGCACAGGCTGGTCGCCAGACACTGAAGCTTTCTTT.

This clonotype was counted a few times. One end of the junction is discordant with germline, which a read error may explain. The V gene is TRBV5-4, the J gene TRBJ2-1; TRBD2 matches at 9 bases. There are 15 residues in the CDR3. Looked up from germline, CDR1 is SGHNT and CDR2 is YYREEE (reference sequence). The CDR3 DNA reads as TGTGCCAGCAGCACCGGAGGGTCTAGCGGGGTCTCCGATGGCTTC. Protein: CASSTGGSSGVSDGF.

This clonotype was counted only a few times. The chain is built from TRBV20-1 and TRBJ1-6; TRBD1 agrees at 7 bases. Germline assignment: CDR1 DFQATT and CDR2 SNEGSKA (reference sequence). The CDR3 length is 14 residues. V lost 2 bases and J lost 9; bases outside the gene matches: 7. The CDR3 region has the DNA TGCAGTGCTAGAACCGACAGGGAAAGTTCACCCCTCCACTTT. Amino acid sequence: CSARTDRESSPLHF.

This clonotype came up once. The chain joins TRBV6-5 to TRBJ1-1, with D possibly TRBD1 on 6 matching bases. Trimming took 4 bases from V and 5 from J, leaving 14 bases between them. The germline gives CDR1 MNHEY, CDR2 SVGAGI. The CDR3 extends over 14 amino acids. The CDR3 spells CASSSGGALTEAFF. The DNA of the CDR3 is TGTGCCAGCAGTTCTGGGGGGGCATTAACTGAAGCTTTCTTT.

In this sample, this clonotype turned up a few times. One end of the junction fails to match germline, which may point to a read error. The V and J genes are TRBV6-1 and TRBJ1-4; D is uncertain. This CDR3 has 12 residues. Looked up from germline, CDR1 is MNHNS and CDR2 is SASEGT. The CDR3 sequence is CASSEGRERSLF. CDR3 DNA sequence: TGTGCCAGCAGTGAAGGGAGGGAGAGGTCTCTCTTT.

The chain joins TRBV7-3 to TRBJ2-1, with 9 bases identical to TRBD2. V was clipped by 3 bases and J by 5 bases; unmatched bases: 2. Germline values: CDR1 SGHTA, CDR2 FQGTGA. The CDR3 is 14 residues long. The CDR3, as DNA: TGTGCCAGCAGCTTGCGGGGGGGGAACAATGAGCAGTTCTTC. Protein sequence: CASSLRGGNNEQFF.

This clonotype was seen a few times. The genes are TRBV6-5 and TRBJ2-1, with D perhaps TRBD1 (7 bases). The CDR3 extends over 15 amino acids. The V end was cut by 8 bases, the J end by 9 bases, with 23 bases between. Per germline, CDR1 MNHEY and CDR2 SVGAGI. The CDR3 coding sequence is TGTGCCAGCCGGAGGGGGCAGGGGGGATATGGTGAGCAGTTCTTC. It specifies CASRRGQGGYGEQFF.

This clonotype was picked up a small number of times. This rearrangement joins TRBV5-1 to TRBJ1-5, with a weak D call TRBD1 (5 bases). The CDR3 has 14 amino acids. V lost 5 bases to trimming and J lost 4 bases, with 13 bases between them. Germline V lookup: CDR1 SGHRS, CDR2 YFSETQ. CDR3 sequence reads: CASREEGQNQPQHF. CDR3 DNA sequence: TGCGCCAGCAGGGAGGAGGGGCAGAATCAGCCCCAGCATTTT.

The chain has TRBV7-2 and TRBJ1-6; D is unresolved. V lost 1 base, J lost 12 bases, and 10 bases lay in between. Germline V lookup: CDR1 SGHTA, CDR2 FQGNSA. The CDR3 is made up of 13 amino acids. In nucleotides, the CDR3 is TGTGCCAGCAGCTTAGGCCATTCTATACCCCTCCACTTT. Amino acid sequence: CASSLGHSIPLHF.

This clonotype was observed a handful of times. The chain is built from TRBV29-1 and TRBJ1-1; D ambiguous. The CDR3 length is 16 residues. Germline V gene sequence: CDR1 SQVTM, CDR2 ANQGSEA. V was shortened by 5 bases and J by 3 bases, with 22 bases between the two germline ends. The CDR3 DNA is TGCAGCGTTACACCTTTACTAATTTCAGGTGACACTGAAGCTTTCTTT. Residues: CSVTPLLISGDTEAFF. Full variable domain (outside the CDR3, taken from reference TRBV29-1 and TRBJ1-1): SAVISQKPSRDICQRGTSLTIQCQVDSQVTMMFWYRQQPGQSLTLIATANQGSEATYESGFVIDKFPISRPNLTFSTLTVSNMSPEDSSIYLCSVTPLLISGDTEAFFGQGTRLTVV.

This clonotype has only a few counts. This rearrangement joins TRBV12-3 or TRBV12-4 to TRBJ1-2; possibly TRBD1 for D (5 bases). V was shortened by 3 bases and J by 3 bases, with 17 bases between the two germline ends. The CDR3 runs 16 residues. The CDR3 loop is CASSFPPGPSHYGYTF. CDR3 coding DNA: TGTGCCAGCAGTTTTCCCCCAGGGCCTTCCCACTATGGCTACACCTTC.

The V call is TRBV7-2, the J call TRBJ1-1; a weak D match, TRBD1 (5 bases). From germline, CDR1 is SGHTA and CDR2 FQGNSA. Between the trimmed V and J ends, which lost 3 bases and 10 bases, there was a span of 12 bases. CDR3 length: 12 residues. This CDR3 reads CASSLGEGGAFF. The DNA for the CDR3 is TGTGCCAGCAGCTTGGGGGAGGGTGGAGCTTTCTTT.

CDR3 sequence reads: CATTHGGLGTDTQYF. The CDR3 DNA sequence: TGTGCCACCACTCACGGGGGGCTTGGCACAGATACGCAGTATTTT. V is TRBV15 and J is TRBJ2-3, with D perhaps matching TRBD2 (7 bases). The germline V gene encodes CDR1 LNHNV and CDR2 YYDKDF (reference sequence). This CDR3 is built from 15 residues. Trimming left V 7 bases short and J 1 base short, with 15 bases between.

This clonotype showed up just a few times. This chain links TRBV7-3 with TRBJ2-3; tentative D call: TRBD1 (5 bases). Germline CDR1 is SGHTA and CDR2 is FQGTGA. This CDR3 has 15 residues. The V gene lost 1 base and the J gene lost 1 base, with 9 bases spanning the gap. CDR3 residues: CASSLNGHGTDTQYF. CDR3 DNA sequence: TGTGCCAGCAGCTTAAACGGACATGGCACAGATACGCAGTATTTT.

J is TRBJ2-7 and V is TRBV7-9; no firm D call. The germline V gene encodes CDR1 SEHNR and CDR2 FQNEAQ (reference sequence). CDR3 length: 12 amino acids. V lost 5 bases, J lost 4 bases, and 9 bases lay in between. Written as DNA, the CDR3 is TGTGCCAGCAGCGCGGCCTCATACGAGCAGTACTTC. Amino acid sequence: CASSAASYEQYF.

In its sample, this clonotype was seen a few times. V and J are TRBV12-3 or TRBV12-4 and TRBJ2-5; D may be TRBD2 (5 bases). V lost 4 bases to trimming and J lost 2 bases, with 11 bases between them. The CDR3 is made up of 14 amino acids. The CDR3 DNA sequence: TGTGCCAGCAGTTCCCTGAGAGGGCAAGAGACCCAGTACTTC. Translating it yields CASSSLRGQETQYF.

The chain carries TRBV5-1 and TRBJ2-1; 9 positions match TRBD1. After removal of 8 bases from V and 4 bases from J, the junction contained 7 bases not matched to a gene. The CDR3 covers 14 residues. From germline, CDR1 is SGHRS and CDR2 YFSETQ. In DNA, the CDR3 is TGCGCCAGTGCCGGGACAGGGTTTTACAATGAGCAGTTCTTC. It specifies CASAGTGFYNEQFF.

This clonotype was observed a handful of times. The CDR3 bases are TGTGCCAGCAGTGACTCAGGGGATAACGGGGAGCTGTTTTTT. It is translated as CASSDSGDNGELFF. The rearrangement links TRBV6-4 to TRBJ2-2; a possible D gene is TRBD1 (5 bases). This CDR3 spans 14 amino acids. From germline, CDR1 is MRHNA and CDR2 SNTAGT. V was shortened by 0 bases and J by 7 bases, with 9 bases between the two germline ends.